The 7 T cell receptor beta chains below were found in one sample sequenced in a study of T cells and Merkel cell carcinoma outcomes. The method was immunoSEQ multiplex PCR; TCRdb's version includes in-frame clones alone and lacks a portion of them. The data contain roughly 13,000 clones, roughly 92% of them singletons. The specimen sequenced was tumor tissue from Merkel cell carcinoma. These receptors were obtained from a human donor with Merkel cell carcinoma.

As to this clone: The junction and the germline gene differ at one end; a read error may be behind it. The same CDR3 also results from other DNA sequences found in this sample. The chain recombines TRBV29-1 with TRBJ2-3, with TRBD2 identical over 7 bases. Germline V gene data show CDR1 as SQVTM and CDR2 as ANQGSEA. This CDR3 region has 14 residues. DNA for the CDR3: TGCAGCGTTGAGTCTAGCGGTAACACAGATACACAGTATTTT. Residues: CSVESSGNTDTQYF.

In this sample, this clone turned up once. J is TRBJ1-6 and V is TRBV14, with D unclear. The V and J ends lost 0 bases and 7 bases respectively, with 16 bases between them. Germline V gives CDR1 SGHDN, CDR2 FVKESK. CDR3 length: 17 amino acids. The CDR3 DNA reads TGTGCCAGCAGCCAAGATAGCGTCAGGCTTTGGAATTCACCCCTCCACTTT. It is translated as CASSQDSVRLWNSPLHF.

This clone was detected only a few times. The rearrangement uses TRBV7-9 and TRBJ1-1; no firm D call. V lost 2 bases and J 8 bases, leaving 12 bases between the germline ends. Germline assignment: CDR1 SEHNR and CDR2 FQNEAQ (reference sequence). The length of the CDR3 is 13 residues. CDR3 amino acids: CASSLRAGREAFF. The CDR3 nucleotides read TGTGCCAGCAGCTTAAGGGCGGGCAGGGAAGCTTTCTTT. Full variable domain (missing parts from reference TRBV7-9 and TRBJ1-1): DTGVSQNPRHKITKRGQNVTFRCDPISEHNRLYWYRQTLGQGPEFLTYFQNEAQLEKSRLLSDRFSAERPKGSFSTLEIQRTEQGDSAMYLCASSLRAGREAFFGQGTRLTVV.

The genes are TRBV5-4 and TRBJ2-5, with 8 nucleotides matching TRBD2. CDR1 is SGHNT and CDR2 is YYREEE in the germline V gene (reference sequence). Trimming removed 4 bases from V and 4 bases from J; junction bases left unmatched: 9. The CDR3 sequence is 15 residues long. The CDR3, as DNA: TGTGCCAGCAGCAGACCGGGACGGGAGGGAGAGACCCAGTACTTC. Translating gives CASSRPGREGETQYF.

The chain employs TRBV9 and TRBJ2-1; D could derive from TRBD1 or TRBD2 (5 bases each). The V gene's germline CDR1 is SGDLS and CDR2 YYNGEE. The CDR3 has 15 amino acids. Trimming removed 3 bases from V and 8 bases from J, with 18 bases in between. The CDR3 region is CASSADGAEGHEQFF. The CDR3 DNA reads TGTGCCAGCAGCGCGGACGGGGCTGAGGGCCATGAGCAGTTCTTC.

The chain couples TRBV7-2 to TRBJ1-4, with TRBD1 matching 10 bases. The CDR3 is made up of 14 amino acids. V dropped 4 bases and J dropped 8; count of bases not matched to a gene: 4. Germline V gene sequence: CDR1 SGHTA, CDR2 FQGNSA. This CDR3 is CASSSGQGREKLFF. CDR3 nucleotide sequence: TGTGCCAGCAGCTCGGGACAGGGGAGGGAAAAACTGTTTTTT.

The CDR3 protein is CASRGQVSYEQYF. The CDR3 coding sequence is TGTGCCAGCAGGGGACAGGTTAGCTACGAGCAGTACTTC. The rearrangement links TRBV25-1 to TRBJ2-7, with 8 bases fitting TRBD1. This CDR3 has 13 amino acids. Germline V gene data show CDR1 as MGHDK and CDR2 as SYGVNS. Losses at the gene ends were 6 bases for V and 3 bases for J; bases not matched to a gene: 4.